This T cell receptor (beta chain) emerged from a study of shared clonotypes between healthy human individuals. TCRdb's table, derived via immunoSEQ multiplex PCR, lists solely in-frame clones and lacks some. There are some 360,000 clones in the sample; more than 60% occur only once, and roughly 10% lies in the top ten. Study-level points and caveats: In contrast to clonotypes shared by all four donors, non-shared clonotypes had lower generation probabilities. Naive subsets generally had larger estimated richness than memory subsets.

Notes on this clone: As yet, its antigen is unknown.

The source is a man younger than 40 in good health. The sample consisted of memory CD4+ T cells sorted from blood. Subset of the sample: CD45RA-negative fraction.

The CDR3 region is CASSYLIAEGQETQYF. The CDR3 DNA reads as TGTGCCAGCAGTTACTTGATAGCGGAGGGCCAAGAGACCCAGTACTTC. The gene calls are TRBV6-5 and TRBJ2-5; D might be TRBD2 (6 bases). Looked up from germline, CDR1 is MNHEY and CDR2 is SVGAGI. Trimming stripped 1 base from V and 1 base from J, with 13 bases between. CDR3 size: 16 residues.